Listed below are T cell receptor beta chains from one sample, sequenced in a study of technical replicates of blood from a handful of donors. Method: immunoSEQ multiplex PCR; TCRdb's copy keeps in-frame clones and lacks some. Of 75,000 to 90,000 clones in the sample, around nine tenths were seen once. Sequencing was carried out using T cells isolated from PBMCs. The origin of the receptors is a human donor in good health. The CDR3 runs from the conserved cysteine through the conserved F or W. D genes are given only for firm matches. Only some rows state a clone size, as once, few, many or a class for expanded clones.

>-|-|TRBV28|TRBJ2-2
TGTGCCAGCAGTTTACATCCCGGGGAGCTGTTTTTT
CASSLHPGELFF
>few|TRBD1|TRBV9|TRBJ2-7
TGTGCCAGTATCGACAGGGGCCGACCTGATACCTACGAGCAGTACTTC
CASIDRGRPDTYEQYF
>-|TRBD1|TRBV28|TRBJ2-7
TGTGCCAGCACCCCTCAAGGGACAGGGTGGTACGAGCAGTACTTC
CASTPQGTGWYEQYF
>-|-|TRBV7-2|TRBJ1-5
TGTGCCAGCAGCTTAGTTTCAGTTCATAGCAATCAGCCCCAGCATTTT
CASSLVSVHSNQPQHF
>few|-|TRBV30|TRBJ1-2
TGTGCCTGGAGTGTCAGTCCCTATGGCTACACCTTC
CAWSVSPYGYTF
>-|-|TRBV5-1|TRBJ2-1
TGCGCCAGCAGCGCGGACTCCTACAATGAGCAGTTCTTC
CASSADSYNEQFF
>-|-|TRBV19|TRBJ2-1
TGTGCCAGTAAAACAGGGAATGAGCAGTTCTTC
CASKTGNEQFF
>-|TRBD1|TRBV5-5|TRBJ2-7
TGTGCCAGCAGCTTGGGACAGGGGGGGTACGAGCAGTACTTC
CASSLGQGGYEQYF
>-|-|TRBV5-4|TRBJ1-1
TGTGCCAGCAGCCAGGAAATACGGGGTTCTAAAGCTTTCTTT
CASSQEIRGSKAFF
>once|-|TRBV6-5|TRBJ1-4
TGTGCCAGCAGTTGGACAGTAACTAATGAAAAACTGTTTTTT
CASSWTVTNEKLFF
>few|TRBD1|TRBV28|TRBJ2-2
TGTGCCAGCACCCCGGGACAGGCAAGCTCCGGGGAGCTGTTTTTT
CASTPGQASSGELFF
>-|-|TRBV6-6|TRBJ2-7
TGTGCCAGCAGTCCTATGACAGGATCCTACGAGCAGTACTTC
CASSPMTGSYEQYF
>-|TRBD2|TRBV9|TRBJ2-7
TGTGCCAGCAGCGTAAATGTAGCGGGAGTATCCTACGAGCAGTACTTC
CASSVNVAGVSYEQYF
>-|-|TRBV10-3|TRBJ1-2
TGTGCCATCAGTGAGTCTCTAGTGAGTAACTATGGCTACACCTTC
CAISESLVSNYGYTF
>-|TRBD2|TRBV2|TRBJ2-2
TGTGCCAGCGCGATAAAGATAATAGCGGGAGGGAGGCTGTTTTTT
CASAIKIIAGGRLFF
>-|-|TRBV21-1|TRBJ2-7
TGTGCCAGCAGCGGCGGGACAGGACCCTACGAGCAGTACTTC
CASSGGTGPYEQYF
>-|-|TRBV19|TRBJ1-5
TGTGCCAGTAGTGTGCAGGGAAATCAGCCCCAGCATTTT
CASSVQGNQPQHF
>-|-|TRBV29-1|TRBJ2-7
TGCAGCGTGATGAGGAGCACCGTGAGCGAGCAGTACTTC
CSVMRSTVSEQYF
>-|-|TRBV5-1|TRBJ2-7
TGCGCCAGCAGCTTGTCTCCGGGGACCTACGAGCAGTACTTC
CASSLSPGTYEQYF
>-|TRBD1|TRBV4-1|TRBJ2-5
TGCGCCAGCAGCCTTTTACAGGGGGCGGGAGAGACCCAGTACTTC
CASSLLQGAGETQYF
>-|-|TRBV7-2|TRBJ2-3
TGTGCCAGCAGCTTAGGGCTAGCTTCAGATACGCAGTATTTT
CASSLGLASDTQYF
>-|-|TRBV12-2|TRBJ2-1
TGTGCAAGTCGCCGCCACCGGGACAGGGTTAGCAATGAGCAGTTCTTC
CASRRHRDRVSNEQFF
>-|-|TRBV4-1|TRBJ2-1
TGCGCCAGCAGCCAAGATCCCATCACGAGCTCCTACAATGAGCAGTTCTTC
CASSQDPITSSYNEQFF